This T cell receptor (beta chain) is drawn from a study of metastatic and nonmetastatic thyroid tumors. Study information: For malignant and benign thyroid patients, tumor or nodule tissue and blood were the sources whose repertoires were compared.

This clone turned up a few times. Its antigen is not known. Trimming left V 2 bases short and J 4 bases short, with 7 bases between. Germline V gene sequence: CDR1 SEHNR, CDR2 FQNEAQ (reference sequence). The CDR3 spans 13 residues. Overall study results and limits: Malignant tumors reportedly showed significantly higher TCR beta diversity than benign nodules in both blood and tumor.

All patients reached thyroid surgery having received no treatment beforehand. TCRdb recomputed clones from the PCR reads via MiXCR. The sample lists roughly 58,000 clones, about 4% occurring once. The rearrangement joins TRBV7-9 to TRBJ2-3; the D is unclear. This receptor was identified in a female donor with papillary thyroid cancer or a benign thyroid nodule (not recorded which). Some clones in this sample may be carry-over from other donors' samples. The sample was blood. This CDR3 is CASSLISADTQYF. The CDR3 DNA sequence: TGTGCCAGCAGCTTAATCTCTGCAGATACGCAGTATTTT.